This T cell receptor beta chain was obtained from a study of CD8 T cells in Susac syndrome. V dropped 2 bases and J dropped 0; count of bases not matched to a gene: 1. Germline CDR1 MNHEY, CDR2 SVGAGI. CDR3 length: 16 residues. RNA totalling roughly 0.45 to 1 ug underwent reverse transcription with random hexamers. TCRdb ran MiXCR on the immunoSEQ multiplex PCR reads and lists one entry per CDR3 protein. This table has some 48,000 distinct CDR3 sequences, about 92% appearing once. Peripheral blood CD8+ and CD4+ T cells were profiled by TCR beta sequencing. Matched for age and sex, the controls were healthy donors. TEMRA cells were FACS-enriched, and CD8+ and CD4+ T cells were isolated negatively.

The sample taken for sequencing was CD8+ T cells from PBMCs. This TCR was recovered from a human donor in good health. The chain has TRBV6-5 and TRBJ2-2; 9 nucleotides agree with TRBD2. The CDR3: CASSYGTSSNTGELFF. The CDR3 DNA follows: TGTGCCAGCAGTTACGGGACTAGCTCGAACACCGGGGAGCTGTTTTTT.